One T cell receptor beta chain is described in this entry. Its matching antigen is unknown. This sample was included in a study of Ad26.COV2.S vaccination and SARS-CoV-2 variants. Profiled with immunoSEQ multiplex PCR; TCRdb holds only in-frame clones, not every one. The table shows roughly 320,000 clones, with around 85% occurring only once. The CDR3 contains 13 residues. V was shortened by 4 bases and J by 4 bases, with 11 bases between the two germline ends. CDR1 is SGHNT and CDR2 is YYREEE in the germline V gene (reference sequence). Study-level findings and limits: Measurement of non-spike TCR breadth gave similar results in vaccine and placebo recipients. Vaccine recipients had higher spike-specific TCR breadth than placebo recipients. The breadth of spike-specific CD8+ and CD4+ T cell responses after vaccination was reportedly substantial.

Treatment defined: some 20 received Ad26.COV2.S at low or high dose, single or two shots; 5 received placebo; per-sample allocation not given. Day 63 after the first injection of vaccine or placebo was the sampling time. The source of this sequence is a person between 18 and 59 years old who received the Ad26.COV2.S COVID-19 vaccine or a placebo. The rearrangement links TRBV5-4 to TRBJ1-1; D is possibly TRBD1 (5 bases). The material sequenced was peripheral blood, taken in a trial of Ad26.COV2.S vaccine versus placebo. CDR3 sequence (DNA): TGTGCCAGCAGCGCAGATGGGGCCACTGAAGCTTTCTTT. Protein sequence: CASSADGATEAFF. The full variable domain, with the rest looked up from reference TRBV5-4 and TRBJ1-1, is ETGVTQSPTHLIKTRGQQVTLRCSSQSGHNTVSWYQQALGQGPQFIFQYYREEENGRGNFPPRFSGLQFPNYSSELNVNALELDDSALYLCASSADGATEAFFGQGTRLTVV.